What follows is one T cell receptor beta chain and its context. Its antigen is still unknown. The data were taken from a study of cytomegalovirus exposure and HLA in healthy donors. The PCR had 60 Vbeta and 13 Jbeta primers. Clones were sequenced by immunoSEQ multiplex PCR, and TCRdb holds only the in-frame ones, with some missing. The sample carries about 130,000 clones, roughly 80% recorded once. Whole-study findings and limits: As immune exposure information, only CMV serostatus was available. A later analysis appeared to link common viral pathogens to several of the most significant clusters.

This CDR3 has 16 residues. Germline CDR1 reads MNHEY; CDR2 reads SMNVEV (reference sequence). Trimming removed 6 bases at V and 6 bases at J, with 24 bases between. The sequence was collected from a woman aged 40 to 50 in good health and CMV-seropositive. The V call is TRBV27, the J call TRBJ2-7; a weak D match, TRBD1 (5 bases). Source material: PBMCs. CDR3 amino acids: CASRGDSVGLTREQYF. In nucleotides, the CDR3 is TGTGCCAGCAGGGGCGACAGTGTGGGCCTTACGCGCGAGCAGTACTTC.